The 12 T cell receptor beta chains reported below all come from one sample, sequenced in a study of blood T cell repertoires in COVID-19. TCRdb's table, derived via immunoSEQ multiplex PCR, lists solely in-frame clones and lacks some. Of 250,000 or so clones listed, about nine tenths are singletons. The sample comprised peripheral blood. Receptor source: a woman in her 30s with active or convalescent COVID-19.

For this clone: This same CDR3 is encoded by further DNA sequences in the sample. The genes are TRBV24-1 and TRBJ2-1, with TRBD1 matching 8 bases. Germline trimming cut 7 bases from V and 5 bases from J; bases unmatched to any gene: 6. Germline V CDR1 and CDR2: KGHDR, SFDVKD. CDR3 length equals 14 residues. CDR3 sequence reads: CATSRTGLDNEQFF. CDR3 DNA: TGTGCCACCAGCCGGACAGGGTTAGACAATGAGCAGTTCTTC.

This clone was detected only once. The chain is built from TRBV7-2 and TRBJ2-1, with 8 bases that match TRBD2. J gave up 7 bases and V 3 bases, and 5 bases lay outside the gene matches. Germline V gives CDR1 SGHTA, CDR2 FQGNSA. The CDR3 consists of 14 residues. CDR3 residues: CASSFVGGENEQFF. The DNA of the CDR3 is TGTGCCAGCAGCTTTGTCGGGGGGGAAAATGAGCAGTTCTTC.

The V call is TRBV6-5, the J call TRBJ1-1; 9 nucleotides agree with TRBD1. The germline V gene encodes CDR1 MNHEY and CDR2 SVGAGI. The length of the CDR3 is 15 residues. V was clipped by 1 base and J by 2 bases; unmatched bases: 2. For the CDR3, the DNA is TGTGCCAGCAGTTACTTGGGACAGGGAAACACTGAAGCTTTCTTT. Its translation: CASSYLGQGNTEAFF.

V gene TRBV10-3 combines with J gene TRBJ1-1, with TRBD1 matching over 9 bases. CDR1 and CDR2 from the germline V gene are ENHRY and SYGVKD. The trim removed 10 bases at V and 1 base at J, leaving 1 base unmatched. The CDR3 spans 12 residues. CDR3 nucleotide sequence: TGTGCCAACAGGGGGCAGAACACTGAAGCTTTCTTT. It yields the protein CANRGQNTEAFF.

The rearrangement links TRBV28 to TRBJ2-7, with a weak D call TRBD1 (5 bases). Looked up from germline, CDR1 is MDHEN and CDR2 is SYDVKM. CDR3 size: 13 residues. V was shortened by 8 bases and J by 2 bases, with 13 bases between the two germline ends. The CDR3 loop reads CASWGRTPYEQYF. For the CDR3, the DNA is TGTGCCAGCTGGGGCAGAACCCCCTACGAGCAGTACTTC.

Comments on this clone: At the DNA level, this CDR3 is encoded by other sequences in the same sample as well. V and J are TRBV11-2 and TRBJ1-4; D unclear. Germline lookup yields CDR1 SGHAT and CDR2 FQNNGV. There are 11 residues in the CDR3. Trimming left V 5 bases short and J 6 bases short, with 4 bases between. CDR3 sequence (DNA): TGTGCCAGCAGCCCGGATGAAAAACTGTTTTTT. This sequence encodes CASSPDEKLFF.

The genes are TRBV10-1 and TRBJ1-4; D is ambiguous. CDR1 is WNHNN and CDR2 is SYGVQD in the germline V gene (reference sequence). V gave up 11 bases and J gave up 8 bases, with 12 bases separating them. The CDR3 runs 11 residues. DNA of the CDR3: TGCGCCGTCACCGGGGAAGAAAAACTGTTTTTT. Amino acid sequence: CAVTGEEKLFF.

The rearrangement uses TRBV6-5 and TRBJ2-5; D may be TRBD2 (5 bases). CDR3 length equals 13 residues. The V end was cut by 3 bases, the J end by 9 bases, with 14 bases between. Looked up from germline, CDR1 is MNHEY and CDR2 is SVGAGI. CDR3 coding DNA: TGTGCCAGCAGTTATTCCTCACTGGAGGCCCAGTACTTC. This codes for CASSYSSLEAQYF.

The chain is built from TRBV7-6 and TRBJ2-7; the D is unclear. V lost 5 bases, J lost 6 bases, and 5 bases lay in between. The CDR3 contains 10 residues. Looked up from germline, CDR1 is SGHVS and CDR2 is FNYEAQ. The CDR3 DNA follows: TGTGCCAGCAGCGGCACCGAGCAGTACTTC. Encoded protein: CASSGTEQYF.

This clone has more than one count but fewer than ten. The chain links TRBV7-3 to TRBJ2-2; D may be TRBD2 (6 bases). The CDR3 consists of 14 residues. CDR1 and CDR2 (germline): SGHTA, FQGTGA. Trimming left V 6 bases short and J 0 bases short, with 8 bases between. The CDR3, as DNA: TGTGCCAGCAGGTCGGGGGCGAACACCGGGGAGCTGTTTTTT. It specifies CASRSGANTGELFF.

This clone is a singleton in its sample. The chain has TRBV19 and TRBJ1-5, with D possibly TRBD1 on 6 matching bases. The germline CDR1 and CDR2 sequences are LNHDA and SQIVND (reference sequence). This CDR3 contains 17 residues. V gave up 4 bases and J gave up 1 base, with 17 bases separating them. Here the CDR3 DNA reads TGTGCCAGTAGTACGGAACCCAGGGGATGGAGCAATCAGCCCCAGCATTTT. Its protein product is CASSTEPRGWSNQPQHF.

The V and J genes are TRBV27 and TRBJ2-4; D might be TRBD1 (6 bases). This CDR3 has 17 residues. Germline-derived CDR1 and CDR2 are MNHEY and SMNVEV (reference sequence). The V end lost 2 bases, the J end lost 0 bases, and 14 bases lay between the germline ends. CDR3 residues: CASSLRGQILAKNIQYF. CDR3 DNA: TGTGCCAGCAGTTTAAGAGGACAGATACTAGCCAAAAACATTCAGTACTTC.